A single sample is the source of the 5 T cell receptor beta chains below, sequenced in a study of T cell repertoires in cytomegalovirus infection (dated by TCRdb to between 2019 and 2020). Explained via the paper, the treatment or condition label denotes: in vitro stimulation with specific CMV peptide epitopes to enrich CMV-specific T cells. The instrument was an Illumina HiSeq 1500. The raw public reads went through TCRdb reprocessing: fastp at Q25, MiXCR clone calling, in-frame beta chains kept. Entries that share a CDR3 protein sequence are merged under the most common genes and DNA. This sample holds about 57,000 distinct CDR3 sequences; around 20% were observed only once. 73% of the sample goes to the ten largest clones. For these receptors, no antigen is known. The source material was CD8+ T cells from cultured PBMCs, sampled from culture after CMV antigen stimulation. The receptor source for this set is a human donor in good health (CMV status not recorded). Some clones in this sample may be carry-over from other donors' samples.

This clonotype appeared many times. V gene TRBV4-1 combines with J gene TRBJ2-7; D is ambiguous. V gave up 1 base and J gave up 0 bases, with 7 bases separating them. Germline CDR1 is MGHRA and CDR2 is YSYEKL. CDR3 length equals 14 residues. CDR3 in DNA: TGCGCCAGCAGCCAAGGTGAGAGCTCCTACGAGCAGTACTTC. As protein: CASSQGESSYEQYF.

V and J are TRBV6-5 and TRBJ1-5, with no clear D. The V gene lost 5 bases and the J gene lost 5 bases, with 7 bases spanning the gap. The CDR3 covers 12 residues. CDR1 and CDR2 (germline): MNHEY, SVGAGI. This CDR3 is CASSDFDQPQHF. The CDR3 coding sequence is TGTGCCAGCAGTGACTTTGATCAGCCCCAGCATTTT.

This clonotype was found a few times. The chain uses TRBV4-3 and TRBJ2-7, with a weak D call TRBD2 (6 bases). The CDR3 is 14 amino acids. From germline, CDR1 is LGHNA and CDR2 YSLEER. Trimming took off 3 bases at V and 5 bases at J, with 14 bases between the two ends. The CDR3 region is CASSQRLEDHEQYF. Written as DNA, the CDR3 is TGCGCCAGCAGCCAGCGACTAGAAGACCACGAGCAGTACTTC.

The rearrangement uses TRBV20-1 and TRBJ1-2; the D is unclear. V was pared by 5 bases and J by 9 bases, with 22 bases between. Germline V lookup: CDR1 DFQATT, CDR2 SNEGSKA (reference sequence). The CDR3 sequence is 14 residues long. CDR3: CSARLMASRSSYTF. CDR3 coding DNA: TGCAGTGCTCGCCTTATGGCGTCTCGAAGTAGCTACACCTTC.

V and J are TRBV6-5 and TRBJ1-5; D possibly corresponds to TRBD1 (6 bases). CDR3 length equals 14 residues. V lost 7 bases and J 5 bases, leaving 15 bases between the germline ends. CDR1 is MNHEY and CDR2 is SVGAGI in the germline V gene. DNA of the CDR3: TGTGCCAGCACTCGTAGGGGGGGTCATCAGCCCCAGCATTTT. Residues: CASTRRGGHQPQHF.